Given below is one T cell receptor beta chain in context. What it binds is unknown. Running of the v3.0 immunoSEQ assay took place at survey level. Each sample aimed for roughly 35,000-50,000 sequenced T-cell genomes. TCRdb's table, derived via immunoSEQ multiplex PCR, lists solely in-frame clones and lacks some. In the table there are 34,000 or so clones, roughly 85% of which are singletons. This sample is drawn from a study of long-term antiretroviral therapy in people with HIV. Regarding the study as a whole: Repertoires looked antigen-experienced, with only a slight naive shift after ART. Blood obtained between the mid-2000s and the late 2010s may reflect older ART regimens.

CDR1 is LNHDA, CDR2 SQIVND, per germline (reference sequence). Deletions cut 10 bases from V and 3 bases from J, with 10 bases between. The CDR3 covers 11 residues. Every specimen provided roughly 1-10 million cryopreserved PBMC before DNA extraction took place. The source of this sequence is a man aged 18 to 29 with HIV. Here the sequenced sample was unsorted PBMCs, taken about 3.5 years after starting antiretroviral therapy. J is TRBJ2-7 and V is TRBV19; D call uncertain. In DNA, the CDR3 is TGTGCCACCCCGGACCGCTACGAGCAGTACTTC. Protein: CATPDRYEQYF. The variable domain in full, completed from reference TRBV19 and TRBJ2-7, reads DGGITQSPKYLFRKEGQNVTLSCEQNLNHDAMYWYRQDPGQGLRLIYYSQIVNDFQKGDIAEGYSVSREKKESFPLTVTSAQKNPTAFYLCATPDRYEQYFGPGTRLTVT.